This TCR beta chain came from a study of blood T cell repertoires in COVID-19. Profiling relied on immunoSEQ multiplex PCR, and the TCRdb table lists in-frame clones only, not all of them. The sample records about 280,000 clones, just over 85% being singletons. Sequencing input: peripheral blood. The clonotype originates from a woman aged 25 to 39 with active or convalescent COVID-19.

CDR3 protein: CASGFGKNTEAFF. CDR3 DNA: TGTGCTAGTGGTTTTGGCAAGAACACTGAAGCTTTCTTT. J is TRBJ1-1 and V is TRBV12-5; no clear D gene. The V gene lost 3 bases and the J gene lost 1 base, with 6 bases spanning the gap. Germline CDR1 reads LGHNT; CDR2 reads FRNRAP. The CDR3 length is 13 residues.